The next 14 T cell receptor beta chains were all read from a single sample in a study of T-cell reconstitution after alpha-beta-depleted transplantation in children. TCRbeta library construction was performed incorporating unique molecular identifiers. TCRdb called the PCR reads again in MiXCR, with one record for every CDR3 protein. The table lists roughly 420,000 distinct CDR3 sequences, about a sixth of them singletons. Sequencing was performed on PBMCs, mostly from graft donor cells, taken 360 days after TCRalphabeta/CD19-depleted stem cell transplant. These receptors originate from a boy under two years old who had a stem cell transplant for Wiskott-Aldrich syndrome, so the T cells may come from the graft donor.

V is TRBV20-1 and J is TRBJ2-1; 10 positions agree with TRBD2. The V segment lost 1 base and the J segment 1 base; nucleotides outside the gene matches: 7. This CDR3 region has 17 residues. From germline, CDR1 is DFQATT and CDR2 SNEGSKA (reference sequence). The CDR3 loop is CSARGPALAGSYNEQFF. CDR3 nucleotides: TGCAGTGCTAGAGGCCCCGCACTAGCGGGGTCCTACAATGAGCAGTTCTTC.

CDR3 loop: CASSLSPWTGGWRYNEQFF. The CDR3 nucleotides are TGTGCCAGCAGCTTGAGCCCCTGGACAGGGGGCTGGAGGTACAATGAGCAGTTCTTC. The chain links TRBV7-8 to TRBJ2-1; TRBD1 agrees at 11 bases. The germline gives CDR1 SGHVS, CDR2 FQNEAQ. CDR3 length equals 19 residues. The V and J ends lost 3 bases and 4 bases, in that order; junction bases with no gene match: 14.

The sample holds a few counts of this clonotype. The chain couples TRBV27 to TRBJ2-7; the match to TRBD1 covers 9 bases. This CDR3 is 12 amino acids long. V was clipped by 5 bases and J by 13 bases; unmatched bases: 9. Germline lookup yields CDR1 MNHEY and CDR2 SMNVEV (reference sequence). CDR3 bases: TGTGCCAGCAGTGCCCCGGGACAGGGCCATTACTTC. It yields the protein CASSAPGQGHYF.

Only a few counts were recorded for this clonotype. This chain connects TRBV12-3 or TRBV12-4 to TRBJ1-1, with D possibly being TRBD1 (5 bases). Deletions cut 5 bases from V and 4 bases from J, with 14 bases between. The CDR3 loop spans 14 amino acids. Written as DNA, the CDR3 is TGTGCCAGCAGTCCGCAAGGGGAGGGCACTGAAGCTTTCTTT. Translation: CASSPQGEGTEAFF.

The V call is TRBV3-1, the J call TRBJ2-3; 11 nucleotides match TRBD2. Per germline, CDR1 LGHDT and CDR2 YNNKEL (reference sequence). The CDR3 totals 14 residues. J gave up 14 bases and V 7 bases, and 14 bases lay outside the gene matches. The chain's CDR3 is CASMGTSGPRGLYF. In DNA, the CDR3 is TGTGCCAGCATGGGGACTAGCGGTCCTAGGGGGCTGTATTTT.

The chain joins TRBV7-2 to TRBJ2-1, with D perhaps matching TRBD2 (6 bases). This CDR3 is 16 amino acids long. Germline CDR1 SGHTA, CDR2 FQGNSA. Trimming shortened V by 5 bases and J by 7 bases, and 21 bases separated the two germline ends. CDR3 loop: CASSPPRGILRNEQFF. Here the CDR3 DNA reads TGTGCCAGCAGCCCCCCGCGGGGAATCCTTAGGAATGAGCAGTTCTTC.

This clonotype occurred many times. The chain couples TRBV7-9 to TRBJ2-1, with 11 bases fitting TRBD1. The CDR3 sequence is 14 residues long. The V gene's germline CDR1 is SEHNR and CDR2 FQNEAQ (reference sequence). V shed 4 bases and J 7 bases; nucleotides not matched to a gene: 3. CDR3 nucleotides: TGTGCCAGCAGCTCCCGGGACAGGGGGAATGAGCAGTTCTTC. This sequence encodes CASSSRDRGNEQFF. The full variable domain, in which reference TRBV7-9 and TRBJ2-1 provide the parts outside the CDR3, is DTGVSQNPRHKITKRGQNVTFRCDPISEHNRLYWYRQTLGQGPEFLTYFQNEAQLEKSRLLSDRFSAERPKGSFSTLEIQRTEQGDSAMYLCASSSRDRGNEQFFGPGTRLTVL.

This clonotype has only a few counts. The chain has TRBV25-1 and TRBJ1-2, with no clear D. Germline loops: CDR1 MGHDK, CDR2 SYGVNS. This CDR3 spans 12 amino acids. Trimming removed 3 bases from V and 8 bases from J, with 10 bases in between. The CDR3 sequence: CASSDPGKGYTF. The CDR3 DNA follows: TGTGCCAGCAGTGATCCCGGGAAAGGCTACACCTTC.

The gene calls are TRBV27 and TRBJ2-7; 7 nucleotides align to TRBD2. Germline loops: CDR1 MNHEY, CDR2 SMNVEV (reference sequence). The CDR3 sequence is 14 residues long. V was clipped by 4 bases and J by 0 bases; unmatched bases: 3. This CDR3 reads CASSWTRSSYEQYF. The CDR3 DNA is TGTGCCAGCAGTTGGACTAGGAGCTCCTACGAGCAGTACTTC.

The sample holds a few counts of this clonotype. The rearrangement links TRBV12-3 or TRBV12-4 to TRBJ2-4; 7 bases agree with TRBD2. The V gene end was trimmed by 3 bases and the J gene end by 1 base; junction bases not matched to a gene: 3. The CDR3 sequence is 15 residues long. Written as DNA, the CDR3 is TGTGCCAGCAGTTTGGCGGGGGACGCCAAAAACATTCAGTACTTC. It is translated as CASSLAGDAKNIQYF.

The rearrangement links TRBV7-9 to TRBJ2-5; 11 bases line up with TRBD2. V shed 3 bases and J 5 bases; nucleotides not matched to a gene: 8. The CDR3 contains 16 residues. CDR1 is SEHNR and CDR2 is FQNEAQ in the germline V gene (reference sequence). In DNA form, the CDR3 reads TGTGCCAGCAGCTTCCGTAGCGGGAGGGCCGAGGAGACCCAGTACTTC. This translates into CASSFRSGRAEETQYF.

This clonotype was counted between two and nine times. The genes are TRBV6-5 and TRBJ2-3, with D unresolved. The CDR3 extends over 14 amino acids. V gave up 0 bases and J gave up 3 bases, with 7 bases separating them. The V gene's germline CDR1 is MNHEY and CDR2 SVGAGI. CDR3 region: CASSYSRTTDTQYF. DNA for the CDR3: TGTGCCAGCAGTTACTCGAGAACAACAGATACGCAGTATTTT.

This clonotype has more than one count but fewer than ten. V and J are TRBV24-1 and TRBJ2-3, with D perhaps matching TRBD1 or TRBD2 (6 bases each). Trimming removed 3 bases from V and 2 bases from J, with 14 bases in between. The CDR3 runs to 16 residues. Germline V CDR1 and CDR2: KGHDR, SFDVKD. The CDR3 is CATSDPRGAYTDTQYF. The DNA for the CDR3 is TGTGCCACCAGTGATCCGAGGGGGGCCTACACAGATACGCAGTATTTT.

This clonotype was seen a few times. The chain recombines TRBV11-2 with TRBJ2-3; 9 nucleotides align to TRBD2. The V segment lost 1 base and the J segment 2 bases; nucleotides outside the gene matches: 10. The germline V gene encodes CDR1 SGHAT and CDR2 FQNNGV. The CDR3 is 18 residues long. CDR3: CASSLGLPGLAYTDTQYF. The CDR3 nucleotides read TGTGCCAGCAGCTTAGGACTACCGGGACTAGCTTACACAGATACGCAGTATTTT. Combining the CDR3 with reference TRBV11-2 and TRBJ2-3 gives the whole variable domain EAGVAQSPRYKIIEKRQSVAFWCNPISGHATLYWYQQILGQGPKLLIQFQNNGVVDDSQLPKDRFSAERLKGVDSTLKIQPAKLEDSAVYLCASSLGLPGLAYTDTQYFGPGTRLTVL.